Sequencing of this T cell receptor (beta chain) was carried out in a study of blood T cell repertoires in COVID-19. Overall study context: Cohort 3 donors counted as recovered after two negative PCRs, clearance, or resolved symptoms. The origin of the acute and convalescent COVID-19 samples was the United States, Italy and Spain.

The protocol was immunoSEQ multiplex PCR, while the TCRdb copy is restricted to in-frame clones and leaves out a portion. Seen here are about 230,000 clones, 86% observed once, and the top ten hold 2.5% to 3.5%. Adults between roughly 18 and 90 years of age took part from about 24 US areas. The V and J ends lost 9 bases and 5 bases, in that order; junction bases with no gene match: 12. This CDR3 region has 14 residues. Germline CDR1 reads SNHLY; CDR2 reads FYNNEI. The receptor was isolated from a woman aged 50 to 60 in a cohort exposed to, infected with or recovered from COVID-19 (not recorded which). What was sequenced was PBMCs or T cells enriched from blood (not recorded which). The J gene is TRBJ1-1, the V gene TRBV2; 7 bases line up with TRBD1. CDR3 amino acids: CASQEGQVPTEAFF. The CDR3 DNA sequence: TGTGCCAGTCAGGAAGGACAGGTCCCTACTGAAGCTTTCTTT.